The rows below give T cell receptor beta chains drawn from one sample of a study of blood T cell repertoires in COVID-19. TCRdb's copy holds only in-frame clones and misses some; the assay was immunoSEQ multiplex PCR. This sample has 150,000 or so clones, with less than 90% found just once. The sequenced sample consisted of PBMCs or T cells enriched from blood (not recorded which). The receptor source for this set is a woman aged 45-65 years who had been exposed to COVID-19. CDR3s include the opening cysteine and the closing phenylalanine or tryptophan. A D gene is named only where the DNA matches it firmly. The listing skips clone size in some rows; elsewhere it reads once, few, many or a size class.

V gene	D gene	J gene	clone size	CDR3 DNA	CDR3 protein
TRBV10-3	TRBD2	TRBJ2-3	-	TGTGCCATCAGTGAGTCGACAACTAGCGGGGCCCCTCCAGATACGCAGTATTTT	CAISESTTSGAPPDTQYF
TRBV3-1/TRBV3-2	-	TRBJ1-2	many	TGTGCCAGCAGCGGGCGGGGGGGCAGCCACTATGGCTACACCTTC	CASSGRGGSHYGYTF
TRBV7-2	-	TRBJ2-1	-	TGTGCCAGCAGCCCCCGGACAGTATTAGCGGGTTCGGCGTTCTTC	CASSPRTVLAGSAFF
TRBV30	TRBD2	TRBJ2-1	-	TGTGCCACTCATGGACTAGCGGGATTCGGGGAGCAGTTCTTC	CATHGLAGFGEQFF
TRBV29-1	-	TRBJ2-7	-	TGCAGCGTGAGAACCGCCTACGAGCAGTACTTC	CSVRTAYEQYF
TRBV10-2	TRBD2	TRBJ2-4	-	TGCGCCAGCAGTGAGCCTAGCGGCTTCGCCAAAAACATTCAGTACTTC	CASSEPSGFAKNIQYF
TRBV5-1	-	TRBJ2-2	-	TGCGCCAGCAGCTTACACATCAACACCGGGGAGCTGTTTTTT	CASSLHINTGELFF
TRBV9	TRBD2	TRBJ2-7	-	TGTGCCAGCAGCGCCGACGGGAGGTACGAGCAGTACTTC	CASSADGRYEQYF
TRBV15	TRBD1	TRBJ1-5	few	TGTGCCACCAGCAGAGAGGGACAGTGGAATCAGCCCCAGCATTTT	CATSREGQWNQPQHF
TRBV7-6	TRBD2	TRBJ2-1	-	TGTGCCAGCAGCTTGGTCGGGACTAGCGGGAGCATATGGAATGAGCAGTTCTTC	CASSLVGTSGSIWNEQFF
TRBV4-3	-	TRBJ1-1	-	TGCGCCAGCAGCCAAAACCCTCAGGGGCGGAACACTGAAGCTTTCTTT	CASSQNPQGRNTEAFF
TRBV12-5	-	TRBJ1-5	-	TGTGCTAGTGACCCTTCAGGGTATAGCAATCAGCCCCAGCATTTT	CASDPSGYSNQPQHF
TRBV29-1	-	TRBJ1-2	-	TGCAGCGTTGCAGGATCGGACTATGGCTACACCTTC	CSVAGSDYGYTF
TRBV12-5	-	TRBJ1-3	-	TGTGCTAGTGGTTTGGTAGGAGGGGACGGAAACACCATATATTTT	CASGLVGGDGNTIYF
TRBV6-4	-	TRBJ1-2	few	TGTGCCAGCAGTGACGGGGCAGCCCACTATGGCTACACCTTC	CASSDGAAHYGYTF
TRBV13	TRBD1	TRBJ1-1	-	TGTGCCAGCAGCTTAGGCCGTGGGGGACAGGGGGCGGCTGAAGCTTTCTTT	CASSLGRGGQGAAEAFF
TRBV7-2	-	TRBJ1-2	-	TGTGCCAGCAGCTTAGGAGGAAAAGCGGATAGGAGCTATGGCTACACCTTC	CASSLGGKADRSYGYTF
TRBV18	-	TRBJ2-3	-	TGTGCCAGCTCGCCGATGGACAGACGGGATACGCAGTATTTT	CASSPMDRRDTQYF
TRBV4-3	TRBD1	TRBJ1-1	-	TGCGCCAGCAGCCTATCTGTCCGGGACAGGGGAGGTACTGAAGCTTTCTTT	CASSLSVRDRGGTEAFF
TRBV7-2	-	TRBJ2-5	-	TGTGCCAGCAGCTTAGACTGGGCCGAAGAGACCCAGTACTTC	CASSLDWAEETQYF
TRBV19	-	TRBJ1-5	-	TGTGCCAGTAGTATAGTTTCGGATCAGCCCCAGCATTTT	CASSIVSDQPQHF
TRBV2	TRBD1	TRBJ1-4	-	TGTGCCAGCAGTGTGAAGGGGGCGGATGAAAAACTGTTTTTT	CASSVKGADEKLFF
TRBV5-1	-	TRBJ1-1	many	TGCGCCAGCAGCCCCGACGGGGGGCTCATGAACACTGAAGCTTTCTTT	CASSPDGGLMNTEAFF
TRBV19	-	TRBJ1-2	-	TGTGCCAGTTTCTCTGGAGTGGGTGTTAACTATGGCTACACCTTC	CASFSGVGVNYGYTF
TRBV7-7	TRBD2	TRBJ2-2	few	TGTGCTAGCAGCTGGGGACTAGCGGGGACCGGGGAGCTGTTTTTT	CASSWGLAGTGELFF
TRBV10-3	-	TRBJ1-2	-	TGTGCCATCAGTGATGAGGGATTGGAGGGCTACACCTTC	CAISDEGLEGYTF
TRBV10-1	-	TRBJ1-6	-	TGCGCCAGCAGTGTCTCCCCTAATTCACCCCTCCACTTT	CASSVSPNSPLHF
TRBV25-1	-	TRBJ1-3	-	TGTGCCAGCAGTGTCGGTCACTCTGGAAACACCATATATTTT	CASSVGHSGNTIYF
TRBV6-2/TRBV6-3	TRBD2	TRBJ2-3	-	TGTGCCAGCAGTTACGTAGCGGGGGTCCATACGCAGTATTTT	CASSYVAGVHTQYF
TRBV9	TRBD2	TRBJ2-7	-	TGTGCCAGCAGCGTAGGGGCGGCGGGAGCTTCCTACGAGCAGTACTTC	CASSVGAAGASYEQYF
TRBV12-5	-	TRBJ1-5	-	TGTGCTAGTGGTTTGGGACAAGATAGCAATCAGCCCCAGCATTTT	CASGLGQDSNQPQHF
TRBV19	TRBD1	TRBJ1-2	-	TGTGCCAGTATGGTCGGGACAGGAATTAACTATGGCTACACCTTC	CASMVGTGINYGYTF
TRBV3-1/TRBV3-2	-	TRBJ1-1	many	TGTGCCAGCAGACAGGGCGCGAACACTGAAGCTTTCTTT	CASRQGANTEAFF
TRBV30	TRBD1	TRBJ1-2	-	TGTGCCTGGAGTCGCCACAGGGGGCGATCGGTCTATGGCTACACCTTC	CAWSRHRGRSVYGYTF
TRBV3-1/TRBV3-2	TRBD1	TRBJ1-2	-	TGTGCCAGCAGCCCCGGGACAGCACATGGCTACACCTTC	CASSPGTAHGYTF
TRBV3-1/TRBV3-2	TRBD2	TRBJ2-1	-	TGTGCCAGCAGCCACCGGACTAGCGGAAGGGGGAATGAGCAGTTCTTC	CASSHRTSGRGNEQFF
TRBV27	-	TRBJ2-7	-	TGTGCCAGCAGTTTATCCTGGCGGGACTACGAGCAGTACTTC	CASSLSWRDYEQYF
TRBV7-3	TRBD2	TRBJ2-3	-	TGTGCCAGCAGCTTAAGACTAGCGGCTAGCACAGATACGCAGTATTTT	CASSLRLAASTDTQYF
TRBV25-1	TRBD1	TRBJ1-6	-	TGTGCCAGCACTCCCGGACAGGTCGGCCTTAGACCCCTCCACTTT	CASTPGQVGLRPLHF
TRBV11-2	TRBD1	TRBJ1-4	few	TGTGCCAGCAGCTTAGTCCAGGGGGCGTTCGGAAAACTGTTTTTT	CASSLVQGAFGKLFF